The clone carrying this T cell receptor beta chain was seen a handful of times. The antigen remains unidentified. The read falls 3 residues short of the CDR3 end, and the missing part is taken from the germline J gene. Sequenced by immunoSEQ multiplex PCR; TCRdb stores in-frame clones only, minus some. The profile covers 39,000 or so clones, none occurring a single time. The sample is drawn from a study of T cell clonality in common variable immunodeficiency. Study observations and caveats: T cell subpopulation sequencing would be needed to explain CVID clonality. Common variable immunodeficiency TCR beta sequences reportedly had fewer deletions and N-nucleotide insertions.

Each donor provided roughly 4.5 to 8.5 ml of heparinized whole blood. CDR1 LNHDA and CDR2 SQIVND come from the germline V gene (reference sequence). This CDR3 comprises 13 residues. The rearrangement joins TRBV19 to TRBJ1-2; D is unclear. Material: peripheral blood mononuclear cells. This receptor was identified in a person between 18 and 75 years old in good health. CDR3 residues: CASRGLAKNIYTF. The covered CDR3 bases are TGTGCCAGTAGAGGGCTAGCCAAAAACATC.